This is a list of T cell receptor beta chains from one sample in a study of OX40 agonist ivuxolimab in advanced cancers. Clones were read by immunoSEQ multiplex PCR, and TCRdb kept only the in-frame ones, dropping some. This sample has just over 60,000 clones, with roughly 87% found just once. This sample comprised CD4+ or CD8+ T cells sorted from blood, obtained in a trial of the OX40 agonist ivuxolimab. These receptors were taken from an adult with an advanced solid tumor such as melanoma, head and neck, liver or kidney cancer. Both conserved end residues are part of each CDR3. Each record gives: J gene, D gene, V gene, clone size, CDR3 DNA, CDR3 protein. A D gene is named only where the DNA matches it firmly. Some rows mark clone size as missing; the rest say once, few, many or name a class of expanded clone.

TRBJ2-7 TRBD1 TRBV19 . TGTGCCAGTAGTAAGACAGGGCTTGGGACCTACGAGCAGTACTTC CASSKTGLGTYEQYF
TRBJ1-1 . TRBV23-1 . TGCGCCACCGGTCCCCCCCTGAACACTGAAGCTTTCTTT CATGPPLNTEAFF
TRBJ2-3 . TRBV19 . TGTGCCAGTGTACCCCAGGGGCGCACAGATACGCAGTATTTT CASVPQGRTDTQYF
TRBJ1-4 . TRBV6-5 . TGTGCCAGCAGTTACTCCGGCAGGCGGGATGAAAAACTGTTTTTT CASSYSGRRDEKLFF
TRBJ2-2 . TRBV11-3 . TGTGCCAGCAGCTTAGAAGGGGCCGGGGAGCTGTTTTTT CASSLEGAGELFF
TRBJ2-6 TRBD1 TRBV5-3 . TGTGCCAGAAGCCCAAGGGACAGGGAAAGTTTTTATTCTGGGGCCAACGTCCTGACTTTC CARSPRDRESFYSGANVLTF
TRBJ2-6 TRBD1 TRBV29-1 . TGCAGCGTTCTACAGGGGGCAAACTCTGGGGCCAACGTCCTGACTTTC CSVLQGANSGANVLTF
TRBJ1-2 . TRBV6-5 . TGTGCCAGCAGTTACTCCGGGTGGGGTGGCTACACCTTC CASSYSGWGGYTF
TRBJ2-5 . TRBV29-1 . TGCAGCGTGGCTGACAGTCCGGGTCAGGAGACCCAGTACTTC CSVADSPGQETQYF
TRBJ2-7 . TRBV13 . TGTGCCAGCAGCTTAGATCGTAGTCTGGGCTACGAGCAGTACTTC CASSLDRSLGYEQYF
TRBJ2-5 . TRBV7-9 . TGTGCCAGCAGCTCATTAAAGGGACGCGGCGAGACCCAGTACTTC CASSSLKGRGETQYF
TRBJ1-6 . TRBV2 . TGTGCCAGCAGTGAAAGGGTCAGGAATAATTCACCCCTCCACTTT CASSERVRNNSPLHF
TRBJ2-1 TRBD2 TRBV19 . TGTGCCAGTACCCCCACTACTAGCGGGATCGACAATGAGCAGTTCTTC CASTPTTSGIDNEQFF
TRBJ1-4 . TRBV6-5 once TGTGCCAGCAGTTTTTACAGCAATGAAAAACTGTTTTTT CASSFYSNEKLFF
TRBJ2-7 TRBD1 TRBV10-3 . TGTGCCATCAGTGCGTGGACAGGGACCTACGAGCAGTACTTC CAISAWTGTYEQYF
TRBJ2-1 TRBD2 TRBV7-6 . TGTGCCAGCAGCTTTGGGCGAGCTAGCGGGAGTTCCTACAATGAGCAGTTCTTC CASSFGRASGSSYNEQFF
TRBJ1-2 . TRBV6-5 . TGTGCCAGCAGTTACTCAAATCCAGGGACCCGGGCCTTC CASSYSNPGTRAF
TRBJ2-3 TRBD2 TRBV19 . TGTGCCAGTAGTATAACAAACCGACTAGGGACTAGCGGGAGAACAGATACGCAGTATTTT CASSITNRLGTSGRTDTQYF
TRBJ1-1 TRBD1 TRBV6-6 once TGTGCCAGCAGTCGCGACAGGGGAGAGAACACTGAAGCTTTCTTT CASSRDRGENTEAFF
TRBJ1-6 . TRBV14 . TGTGCCAGCAGCCAAGATGTGGGGACCGTAAATTCACCCCTCCACTTT CASSQDVGTVNSPLHF
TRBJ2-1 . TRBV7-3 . TGTGCCAGCAGCTTAATGGTTAGCTCCTACAATGAGCAGTTCTTC CASSLMVSSYNEQFF
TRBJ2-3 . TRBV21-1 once TGTGCCAGCAGCAAAGTAACCGCAAACATAGATACGCAGTATTTT CASSKVTANIDTQYF
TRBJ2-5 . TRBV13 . TGTGCCAGCAGCTTAAAGTGGAAGGAAGGCCAGTACTTC CASSLKWKEGQYF
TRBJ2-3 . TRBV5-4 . TGTGCCAGCAGCTTCCGACAGGGCACAGATACGCAGTATTTT CASSFRQGTDTQYF
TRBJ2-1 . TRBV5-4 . TGTGCCAGCAGACAGGGAAATGAGCAGTTCTTC CASRQGNEQFF
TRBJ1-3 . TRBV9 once TGTGCCAGCAGCGTAGGGAGTGTTGGAAACACCATATATTTT CASSVGSVGNTIYF
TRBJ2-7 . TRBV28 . TGTGCCAGCAGTTTTGCGCCGGGCAGGGGATCCTCCTACGAGCAGTACTTC CASSFAPGRGSSYEQYF
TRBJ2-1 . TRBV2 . TGTGCCAGCGTCGGGGGAGTAGGGAATGAGCAGTTCTTC CASVGGVGNEQFF
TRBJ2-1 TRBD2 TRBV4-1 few TGCGCCAGCAGTCCGGGACTAGCGGGGCCGTCCTACAATGAGCAGTTCTTC CASSPGLAGPSYNEQFF
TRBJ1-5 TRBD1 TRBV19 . TGTGCCAGTAGTATAGAACAGGGACAGGGGCGCGGGATGTGGAGCAATCAGCCCCAGCATTTT CASSIEQGQGRGMWSNQPQHF
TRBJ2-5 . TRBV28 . TGTGCCAGCAGTTCCACTATGTCGGGAGAGACCCAGTACTTC CASSSTMSGETQYF
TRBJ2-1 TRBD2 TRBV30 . TGTGCCTGGGGTTTAGCGGGAGCAAGTGAGCAGTTCTTC CAWGLAGASEQFF
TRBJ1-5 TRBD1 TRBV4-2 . TGTGCCAGCAGCCCAGGGACAGACTACGGGTATCAGCCCCAGCATTTT CASSPGTDYGYQPQHF
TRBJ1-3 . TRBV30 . TGTGCCGCATCCGGGACGGACTCTGGAAACACCATATATTTT CAASGTDSGNTIYF
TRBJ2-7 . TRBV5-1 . TGCGCCAGCAGCTTGGTCGGGGGACAAAGCTCCTACGAGCAGTACTTC CASSLVGGQSSYEQYF
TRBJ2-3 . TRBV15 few TGTGCCACCAGTATCTCCGTAGCGCGCACAGATACGCAGTATTTT CATSISVARTDTQYF
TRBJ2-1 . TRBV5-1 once TGCGCCAGCAGCTTGGGGGGGCTATCCTACAATGAGCAGTTCTTC CASSLGGLSYNEQFF
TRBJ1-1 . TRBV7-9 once TGTGCCAGCAGCTTAACCTGGAACACTGAAGCTTTCTTT CASSLTWNTEAFF
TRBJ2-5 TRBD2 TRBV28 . TGTGCCAGCAGTTTCCCGACTAGCGGGAGGGAGACCCAGTACTTC CASSFPTSGRETQYF
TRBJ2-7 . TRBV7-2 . TGTGCCAGCAGCTTACCCGGTGTGGCAGGGGCGTACGAGCAGTACTTC CASSLPGVAGAYEQYF
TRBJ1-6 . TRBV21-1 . TGTGCCAGCGGGACAGTTTTTAAGAATTCACCCCTCCACTTT CASGTVFKNSPLHF
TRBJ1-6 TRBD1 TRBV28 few TGTGCCAGCAGTTTAGCAACAGGGGATGTATCACCCCTCCACTTT CASSLATGDVSPLHF
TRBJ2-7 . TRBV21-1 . TGTGCCAGCAGCAAAGTTGGGGACAGGGGGCATGAGCAGTACTTC CASSKVGDRGHEQYF
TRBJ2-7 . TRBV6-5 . TGTGCCACCGGCAGGGGGAGGGCCTACGAGCAGTACTTC CATGRGRAYEQYF
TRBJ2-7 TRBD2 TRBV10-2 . TGCGCCAGCAGTGCTGGGTGGTCCGGGACTAGCGGGAGGAGTGAGCAGTACTTC CASSAGWSGTSGRSEQYF
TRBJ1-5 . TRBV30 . TGTGCCTGGAGTAGAGGGTTTCAGCCCCAGCATTTT CAWSRGFQPQHF
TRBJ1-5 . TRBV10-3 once TGTGCCATCAGGGGGGACAGCAATCAGCCCCAGCATTTT CAIRGDSNQPQHF
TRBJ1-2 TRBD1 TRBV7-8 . TGTGCCAGCAGCCGACAGGGAGGCTATGGCTACACCTTC CASSRQGGYGYTF